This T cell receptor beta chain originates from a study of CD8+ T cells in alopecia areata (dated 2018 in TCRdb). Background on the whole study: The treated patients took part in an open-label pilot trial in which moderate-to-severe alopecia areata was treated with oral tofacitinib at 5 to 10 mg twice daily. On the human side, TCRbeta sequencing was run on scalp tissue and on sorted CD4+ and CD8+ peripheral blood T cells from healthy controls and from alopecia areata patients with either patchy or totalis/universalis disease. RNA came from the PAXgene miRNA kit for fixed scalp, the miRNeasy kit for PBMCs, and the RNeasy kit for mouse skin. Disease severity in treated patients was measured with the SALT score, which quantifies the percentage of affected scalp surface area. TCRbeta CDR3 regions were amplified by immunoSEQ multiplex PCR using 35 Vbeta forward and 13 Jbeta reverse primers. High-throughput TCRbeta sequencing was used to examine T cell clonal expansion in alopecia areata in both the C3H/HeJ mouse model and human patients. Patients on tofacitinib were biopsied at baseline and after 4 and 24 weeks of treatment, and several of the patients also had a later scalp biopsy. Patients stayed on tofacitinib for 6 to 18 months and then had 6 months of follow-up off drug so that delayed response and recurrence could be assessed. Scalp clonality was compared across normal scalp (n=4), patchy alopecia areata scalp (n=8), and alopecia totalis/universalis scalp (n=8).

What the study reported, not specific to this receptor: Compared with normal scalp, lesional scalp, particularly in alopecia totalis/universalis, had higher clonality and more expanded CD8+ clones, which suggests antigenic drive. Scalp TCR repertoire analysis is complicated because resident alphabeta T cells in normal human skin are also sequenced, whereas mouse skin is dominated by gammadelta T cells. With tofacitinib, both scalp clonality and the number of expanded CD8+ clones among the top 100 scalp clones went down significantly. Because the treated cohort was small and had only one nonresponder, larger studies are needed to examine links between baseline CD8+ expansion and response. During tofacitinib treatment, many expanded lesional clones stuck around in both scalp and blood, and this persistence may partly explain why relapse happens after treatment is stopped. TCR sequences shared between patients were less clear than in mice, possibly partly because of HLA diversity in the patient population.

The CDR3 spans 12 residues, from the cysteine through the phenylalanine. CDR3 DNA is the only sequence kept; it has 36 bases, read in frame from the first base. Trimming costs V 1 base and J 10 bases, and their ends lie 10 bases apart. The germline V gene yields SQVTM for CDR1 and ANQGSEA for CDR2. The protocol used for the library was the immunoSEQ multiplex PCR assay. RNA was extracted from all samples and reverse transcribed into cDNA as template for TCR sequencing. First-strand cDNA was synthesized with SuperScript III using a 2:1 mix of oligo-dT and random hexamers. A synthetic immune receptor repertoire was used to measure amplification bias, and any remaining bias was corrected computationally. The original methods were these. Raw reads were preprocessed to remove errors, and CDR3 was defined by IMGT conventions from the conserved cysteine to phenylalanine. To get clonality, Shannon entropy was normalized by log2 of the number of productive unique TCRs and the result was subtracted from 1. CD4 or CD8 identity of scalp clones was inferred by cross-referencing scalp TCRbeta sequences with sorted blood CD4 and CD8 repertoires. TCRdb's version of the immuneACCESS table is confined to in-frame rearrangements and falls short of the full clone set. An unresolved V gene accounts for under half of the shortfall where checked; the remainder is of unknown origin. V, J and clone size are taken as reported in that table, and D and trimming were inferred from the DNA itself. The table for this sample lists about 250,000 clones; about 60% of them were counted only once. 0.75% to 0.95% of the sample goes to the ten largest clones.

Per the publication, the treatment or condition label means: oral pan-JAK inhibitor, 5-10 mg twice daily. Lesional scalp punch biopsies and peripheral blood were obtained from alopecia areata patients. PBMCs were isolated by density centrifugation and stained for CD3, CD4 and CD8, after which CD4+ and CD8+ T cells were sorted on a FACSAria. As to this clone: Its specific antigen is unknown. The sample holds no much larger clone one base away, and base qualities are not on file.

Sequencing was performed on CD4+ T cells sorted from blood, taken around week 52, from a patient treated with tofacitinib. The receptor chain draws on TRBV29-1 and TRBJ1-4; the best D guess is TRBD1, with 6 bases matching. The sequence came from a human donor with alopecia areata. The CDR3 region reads CSVEAQGGKLFF. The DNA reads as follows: TGCAGCGTTGAAGCACAGGGAGGAAAACTGTTTTTT.